This T cell receptor beta chain was identified in a study of Ad26.COV2.S vaccination and SARS-CoV-2 variants (dated by TCRdb to the early 2020s). As for the study more broadly: Vaccine-arm donors were drawn from COV1001, a multicentre, randomized, double-blind, placebo-controlled phase I-IIa trial of Ad26.COV2.S in healthy adults. Ad26.COV2.S was given intramuscularly at 5x10^10 or 1x10^11 viral particles, as a single shot or as two shots 56 days apart. TCRbeta repertoire sequencing served as the tool for gauging how specific and how broad the SARS-CoV-2-reactive T cell receptors were following Ad26.COV2.S vaccination. The TCR-sequenced set comprised approximately 32 samples: approximately 20 Ad26.COV2.S vaccine recipients, 5 placebo recipients and 8 SARS-CoV-2 convalescent individuals. Participants in the trial were split at random into five groups of five each, receiving low-dose or high-dose Ad26.COV2.S once or twice, or else placebo on both occasions. Investigators did not know the trial group allocation while performing experiments and assessing outcomes.

Inclusive of the bounding cysteine and phenylalanine, the CDR3 is 16 residues long. Just the 48-base CDR3 DNA is kept, in frame starting at base 1. Trimming leaves V shorter by 4 bases and J shorter by 3 bases, with the junction holding 8 bases beyond the gene matches. CDR1 KGHDR and CDR2 SFDVKD were looked up in the germline V gene. The immunoSEQ Assay was the method used to sequence TCRbeta CDR3 regions. After extraction, genomic DNA underwent amplification by bias-controlled multiplex PCR, followed by high-throughput sequencing. Under the source paper's analysis protocol: To quantify the absolute abundance of every unique TCRbeta CDR3 region, sequences were collapsed and filtered. Usable DNA was measured by amplifying reference genes present in all nucleated cells, and TCRbeta template counts were normalized to that usable DNA to estimate T cell fraction. Repertoire TCRs were annotated as SARS-CoV-2-specific when V gene, CDR3 amino acid sequence and J gene were exactly matched to a known reactive TCR set. The reference SARS-CoV-2 TCR set came from MIRA and was filtered for enrichment in COVID-19-positive ImmuneCODE repertoires, removing public or cross-reactive TCRs. Using the MIRA antigens, annotated TCRs were further analysed by specific ORF or by position within an ORF. Depth was the summed frequency of annotated unique rearrangements, while breadth was defined as annotated unique rearrangements over total unique productive rearrangements. Two-sided Wilcoxon rank-sum tests were used to compare TCR breadth between groups. TCRdb provides this immuneACCESS table in a form limited to in-frame rearrangements. Some clones are lacking; in checked studies, under half of them reflect an unresolved V gene, and why the rest are absent is not known. V, J and clone size were drawn from that table, and D and trimming were deduced from the DNA. The sample table shows some 640,000 clones, and 89% are seen once. About 1.5% of the sample rests with the top ten.

As for this clone: There is no known antigen for this receptor. Base qualities are not at hand, and no much larger clone is one base apart.

Study-wide conclusions, independent of this receptor: After vaccination, substantial breadth of spike-specific CD8+ and CD4+ T cell responses was reported. The study was not powered to compare responses between vaccine doses or regimens. According to the authors, total T cell responses may have been underestimated by the TCR breadth and depth analyses. Non-spike TCR breadth was comparable between vaccine and placebo recipients, consistent with the vaccine containing only spike. Compared with placebo recipients, Ad26.COV2.S recipients showed higher spike-specific TCR breadth (P = 0.0014).

Explained via the paper, the treatment or condition label denotes: around 19 received Ad26.COV2.S at low or high dose, single or two shots; 5 received placebo; per-sample allocation not given. Repertoires of vaccine and placebo recipients were sequenced from samples taken on day 63 after the first injection. In Cohort 1b, fewer than 30 adults aged 18-55 years were enrolled at a single site in Boston, USA, between 29 July and 7 August 2020. As a vaccine, Ad26.COV2.S was a replication-incompetent adenovirus type 26 vector that expressed a prefusion-stabilized SARS-CoV-2 spike protein derived from the original Wuhan strain.

Recombination joined TRBV24-1 with TRBJ2-5; 9 junctional bases match TRBD2. The source was peripheral blood, collected in a trial of Ad26.COV2.S vaccine versus placebo. The TCR was taken from a person between 18 and 59 years old who received the Ad26.COV2.S COVID-19 vaccine or a placebo. The CDR3 in this case is CATSDSSGLAKETQYF. At the DNA level, the sequence is TGTGCCACCAGTGACTCTTCGGGACTAGCAAAAGAGACCCAGTACTTC.